The 5 T cell receptor beta chains below all came from one sample that was sequenced in a study of human T cells and chemical hapten exposure. The time point denotes: patch test 2, 6 weeks after DPC sensitization. Treatment indicated: therapeutic diphenylcyclopropenone sensitization with weekly scalp DPC. TCRdb redid the calling of the RACE reads with MiXCR, one entry per CDR3 protein. Of approximately 110,000 distinct CDR3 sequences in the sample, less than 10% were seen once. The sequencing here drew on whole blood, taken in connection with sensitization to the hapten diphenylcyclopropenone (DPC). These TCRs come from a woman in her forties with alopecia areata. Some clones in this sample may be carry-over from other donors' samples.

The sample holds a few counts of this clonotype. The chain has TRBV27 and TRBJ2-6; the D gene could be TRBD1 or TRBD2 (5 bases each). Germline CDR1 and CDR2: MNHEY and SMNVEV (reference sequence). With 3 bases removed from V and 4 bases from J, the gap between germline ends came to 13 bases. This CDR3 region has 16 residues. CDR3 sequence reads: CASSFTGRLGANVLTF. As DNA, the CDR3 is TGTGCCAGCAGTTTCACGGGACGTCTGGGGGCCAACGTCCTGACTTTC.

This clonotype has only a few counts. V gene TRBV4-2 combines with J gene TRBJ1-2; TRBD1 matches 7 bases. Trimming removed 2 bases from V and 0 bases from J; junction bases left unmatched: 12. This CDR3 is built from 18 residues. Germline loops: CDR1 LGHNA, CDR2 YNFKEQ. The CDR3 protein is CASSQQTGYLNPNYGYTF. The CDR3 DNA reads as TGTGCCAGCAGCCAACAGACAGGGTACCTCAACCCTAACTATGGCTACACCTTC.

The genes are TRBV14 and TRBJ1-3, with TRBD1 as a possible D gene (5 bases). Trimming stripped 4 bases from V and 2 bases from J, with 12 bases between. The germline gives CDR1 SGHDN, CDR2 FVKESK. The CDR3 sequence is 15 residues long. This CDR3 is CASSLQGPPGNTIYF. CDR3 sequence (DNA): TGTGCCAGCAGCCTTCAGGGACCCCCTGGAAACACCATATATTTT. The entire variable domain, with the rest obtained from reference TRBV14 and TRBJ1-3, is as follows: EAGVTQFPSHSVIEKGQTVTLRCDPISGHDNLYWYRRVMGKEIKFLLHFVKESKQDESGMPNNRFLAERTGGTYSTLKVQPAELEDSGVYFCASSLQGPPGNTIYFGEGSWLTVV.

This chain joins TRBV19 and TRBJ1-4; D uncertain. V lost 4 bases to trimming and J lost 6 bases, with 9 bases between them. CDR3 length: 13 amino acids. Germline V CDR1 and CDR2: LNHDA, SQIVND (reference sequence). CDR3 residues: CASSKSADEKLFF. In DNA, the CDR3 is TGTGCCAGTAGTAAGAGTGCCGATGAAAAACTGTTTTTT.

In this sample, this clonotype turned up many times. The chain joins TRBV7-9 to TRBJ1-1; no clear D gene. Germline V gene lookup returns CDR1 SEHNR and CDR2 FQNEAQ (reference sequence). V was clipped by 4 bases and J by 5 bases, with 8 bases between them. The CDR3 runs to 12 residues. The CDR3 loop is CASSSTRTEAFF. DNA for the CDR3: TGTGCCAGCAGCTCAACGCGGACTGAAGCTTTCTTT.